Each of the 30 T cell receptor beta chains below was sequenced from the same sample in a study of blood T cells in healthy people across ages. With a J-beta primer mix and a sample-barcoded 5' primer, a second PCR ran 7 to 11 cycles. TCRdb reprocessed the 5' RACE reads via MiXCR and lists one record per CDR3 protein. The table has 920,000 or so distinct CDR3 sequences, over 35% seen once. The sequencing sample was made of blood. The receptor source for this set is a woman aged 60 to 75 in good health.

V and J are TRBV21-1 and TRBJ2-5. TRBV21-1 is a documented pseudogene. This CDR3 has 15 residues. The CDR3 bases are TGTGCCAGCAGCAAAGATCGGGGGTACCAAGAGACCCAGTACTTC. It yields the protein CASSKDRGYQETQYF.

V usage is TRBV4-1 and J usage is TRBJ2-5; D ambiguous. V lost 4 bases and J 5 bases, leaving 11 bases between the germline ends. The germline V gene has CDR1 MGHRA and CDR2 YSYEKL. This CDR3 comprises 13 residues. The DNA for the CDR3 is TGCGCCAGCAGCCGAGGTTATATGGAGACCCAGTACTTC. Its protein product is CASSRGYMETQYF.

This clonotype came up once. The genes are TRBV5-1 and TRBJ1-1, with D hard to call. The CDR3 is 15 residues long. Germline V gives CDR1 SGHRS, CDR2 YFSETQ. V shed 0 bases and J shed 2 bases, with 11 bases lying between them. DNA for the CDR3: TGCGCCAGCAGCTTGGCCGTAGGGCTTAACACTGAAGCTTTCTTT. It specifies CASSLAVGLNTEAFF.

Here the CDR3 DNA reads TGTGCCAGCAGTTTATCTATTGCTATTAATGAAAAACTGTTTTTT. Its protein product is CASSLSIAINEKLFF. The gene calls are TRBV27 and TRBJ1-4; D call uncertain. The ends were cut back, 0 bases at V and 4 bases at J, with 9 bases in the middle. Germline assignment: CDR1 MNHEY and CDR2 SMNVEV (reference sequence). CDR3 length: 15 amino acids.

Worth noting for this clonotype: The CDR3 does not end in the conserved phenylalanine or tryptophan, so this is likely a read error. J is TRBJ2-5 and V is TRBV11-2, with D perhaps TRBD1 (6 bases). The DNA end lines up better with TRBJ2-7; the J call may be wrong. The CDR3 extends over 13 amino acids. Germline V gives CDR1 SGHAT, CDR2 FQNNGV. The CDR3 nucleotides are TGTGCCAGCAGCTTCCGACAGGCCTACGAGCAGTACTTA. Its protein is CASSFRQAYEQYL.

This chain links TRBV10-3 with TRBJ2-5; 13 bases are shared with TRBD2. Germline assignment: CDR1 ENHRY and CDR2 SYGVKD. The J segment lost 1 base and the V segment lost 6 bases, leaving 5 bases of the junction unmatched. The CDR3 spans 16 residues. The CDR3 bases are TGTGCCATCAGCAGCGGGACTAGCGGGGCCCAAGAGACCCAGTACTTC. Protein sequence: CAISSGTSGAQETQYF.

The genes are TRBV12-3 or TRBV12-4 and TRBJ2-1; D perhaps matches TRBD1 (6 bases). Trimming removed 0 bases at V and 9 bases at J, with 12 bases between. The CDR3 length is 14 residues. Here the CDR3 reads CASSLALGHSEQFF. CDR3 coding DNA: TGTGCCAGCAGTTTAGCGTTGGGACATAGTGAGCAGTTCTTC.

The chain joins TRBV12-3 or TRBV12-4 to TRBJ2-7; 15 nucleotides agree with TRBD2. V shed 4 bases, J shed 6 bases, and the junction held 10 bases outside the gene matches. This CDR3 spans 17 amino acids. The CDR3 sequence is CASSSDLPGLAGGEQYF. The CDR3 region has the DNA TGTGCCAGCAGTTCCGACCTTCCGGGACTAGCGGGAGGCGAGCAGTACTTC.

This clonotype was recorded a few times. The chain employs TRBV5-1 and TRBJ2-7, with a possible D match to TRBD2 (6 bases). The germline gives CDR1 SGHRS, CDR2 YFSETQ. Trimming cost V 6 bases and J 1 base, with 20 bases left between them. CDR3 length: 16 amino acids. In DNA, the CDR3 is TGCGCCAGCACCTCCACCCCCACGGGAGCATCCTACGAGCAGTACTTC. It is translated as CASTSTPTGASYEQYF.

The chain combines TRBV5-6 with TRBJ2-7; either TRBD1 or TRBD2 may fit D (5 bases each). Germline assignment: CDR1 SGHDT and CDR2 YYEEEE. Trimming cost V 6 bases and J 1 base, with 11 bases left between them. The CDR3 loop spans 13 amino acids. The DNA of the CDR3 is TGTGCCAGCACCCATGGGGGTTCCTACGAGCAGTACTTC. Its protein product is CASTHGGSYEQYF. The full variable domain, rest sourced from reference TRBV5-6 and TRBJ2-7, is DAGVTQSPTHLIKTRGQQVTLRCSPKSGHDTVSWYQQALGQGPQFIFQYYEEEERQRGNFPDRFSGHQFPNYSSELNVNALLLGDSALYLCASTHGGSYEQYFGPGTRLTVT.

This sequence joins TRBV12-3 or TRBV12-4 and TRBJ1-5, with 10 bases that match TRBD1. CDR3 length equals 15 residues. V lost 7 bases, J lost 6 bases, and 9 bases stayed unmatched. The CDR3 protein is CASTSTGGSGQPQHF. CDR3 DNA: TGTGCCAGCACCTCGACAGGGGGCAGCGGTCAGCCCCAGCATTTT.

This clonotype was detected a few times. V and J are TRBV10-3 and TRBJ1-4; no clear D gene. Germline V CDR1 and CDR2: ENHRY, SYGVKD. V shed 3 bases and J shed 0 bases, with 8 bases lying between them. The CDR3 spans 15 residues. The CDR3 DNA is TGTGCCATCAGTGACACATTCGCAACTAATGAAAAACTGTTTTTT. Translating gives CAISDTFATNEKLFF.

This clonotype was counted only a few times. The chain recombines TRBV29-1 with TRBJ2-1; D might be TRBD1 (6 bases). V was clipped by 7 bases and J by 5 bases, with 9 bases between them. Germline V gene sequence: CDR1 SQVTM, CDR2 ANQGSEA. The CDR3 consists of 11 residues. In DNA form, the CDR3 reads TGCAGCGAGTACAGGGACAATGAGCAGTTCTTC. Translation: CSEYRDNEQFF.

The count of this clonotype is one. This rearrangement joins TRBV7-2 to TRBJ2-5; the D is unclear. CDR1 and CDR2 from the germline V gene are SGHTA and FQGNSA. This CDR3 contains 12 residues. V lost 5 bases, J lost 11 bases, and 15 bases lay in between. As DNA, the CDR3 is TGTGCCAGCAGCCCCCTCTATGGTGAGCAGTACTTC. Translated, it gives CASSPLYGEQYF.

The rearrangement links TRBV19 to TRBJ1-5; D is unclear. The CDR3 contains 15 residues. The germline V gene encodes CDR1 LNHDA and CDR2 SQIVND (reference sequence). V was cut by 9 bases and J by 4 bases, with 19 bases left in between. CDR3 in DNA: TGTGCCAGCCGGTGGGCGGCCCTAGGGAATCAGCCCCAGCATTTT. Encoded protein: CASRWAALGNQPQHF.

This chain joins TRBV10-3 and TRBJ2-5; 7 bases line up with TRBD2. V shed 3 bases, J shed 1 base, and the junction held 2 bases outside the gene matches. The germline V gene has CDR1 ENHRY and CDR2 SYGVKD. The CDR3 sequence is 14 residues long. The CDR3 spells CAISDSSGQETQYF. The CDR3 nucleotides are TGTGCCATCAGTGATTCTAGCGGCCAAGAGACCCAGTACTTC.

DNA of the CDR3: TGTGCCAGCAGTGACCCTGGGACTCGGAGGAATCAAGAGACCCAGTACTTC. Its protein product is CASSDPGTRRNQETQYF. The V gene is TRBV25-1, the J gene TRBJ2-5; tentatively, D is TRBD2 (6 bases). CDR1 is MGHDK, CDR2 SYGVNS, per germline. The CDR3 totals 17 residues. Trimming removed 3 bases at V and 2 bases at J, with 19 bases between.

Note on this clonotype: A much bigger clone sits one base away, suggesting this may be a read error. The rearrangement links TRBV2 to TRBJ2-1; TRBD1 is a possible D gene (6 bases). The CDR3 runs to 14 residues. V was pared by 5 bases and J by 7 bases, with 15 bases between. Germline CDR1 SNHLY, CDR2 FYNNEI. CDR3 residues: CASSRDTAGNEQFF. CDR3 DNA: TGTGCCAGCAGTCGGGACACTGCTGGGAATGAGCAGTTCTTC. The full variable domain, with the rest looked up from reference TRBV2 and TRBJ2-1, is EPEVTQTPSHQVTQMGQEVILRCVPISNHLYFYWYRQILGQKVEFLVSFYNNEISEKSEIFDDQFSVERPDGSNFTLKIRSTKLEDSAMYFCASSRDTAGNEQFFGPGTRLTVL.

This clonotype was observed a handful of times. The chain has TRBV10-3 and TRBJ1-5; no clear D gene. Germline V gene lookup returns CDR1 ENHRY and CDR2 SYGVKD. The CDR3 sequence is 15 residues long. Trimming removed 0 bases from V and 1 base from J, with 7 bases in between. For the CDR3, the DNA is TGTGCCATCAGTGAGTCTCAGTCGAGCAATCAGCCCCAGCATTTT. It yields the protein CAISESQSSNQPQHF.

This clonotype was detected a few times. The chain joins TRBV12-3 or TRBV12-4 to TRBJ1-1; D is perhaps TRBD1 (6 bases). The CDR3 totals 14 residues. The V end lost 5 bases, the J end lost 1 base, and 11 bases lay between the germline ends. Here the CDR3 reads CASSPTGRNTEAFF. The CDR3 bases are TGTGCCAGCAGTCCCACAGGGAGGAACACTGAAGCTTTCTTT.

V is TRBV5-1 and J is TRBJ2-3; D remains ambiguous. Germline CDR1 reads SGHRS; CDR2 reads YFSETQ. The CDR3 spans 15 residues. The ends were cut back, 7 bases at V and 4 bases at J, with 19 bases in the middle. CDR3 sequence reads: CASVWGSSGPDTQYF. DNA of the CDR3: TGCGCCAGCGTCTGGGGTAGCTCAGGACCAGATACGCAGTATTTT.

The chain links TRBV3-1 to TRBJ2-1, with 15 bases matching TRBD2. CDR1 and CDR2 from the germline V gene are LGHDT and YNNKEL (reference sequence). This CDR3 has 17 amino acids. Losses at the gene ends were 3 bases for V and 7 bases for J; bases not matched to a gene: 7. CDR3 protein: CASSQELGLAGGNEQFF. Here the CDR3 DNA reads TGTGCCAGCAGCCAGGAACTGGGACTAGCGGGAGGTAATGAGCAGTTCTTC.

V gene TRBV5-1 combines with J gene TRBJ2-7; D is perhaps TRBD2 (6 bases). The CDR3 sequence is 14 residues long. Per germline, CDR1 SGHRS and CDR2 YFSETQ. Trimming took off 4 bases at V and 3 bases at J, with 14 bases between the two ends. DNA of the CDR3: TGCGCCAGCAGCGTGGCGGGGAAGAACTACGAGCAGTACTTC. It yields the protein CASSVAGKNYEQYF.

V is TRBV9 and J is TRBJ2-5; D is uncertain. The J call is doubtful: the DNA matches TRBJ2-7 better. CDR1 and CDR2 from the germline V gene are SGDLS and YYNGEE. This CDR3 is built from 12 residues. The CDR3 DNA is TGTGCCAGCAGCGTAGAGGGAACCGAGCAGTACTTC. This translates into CASSVEGTEQYF.

This clonotype has a handful of counts. This chain joins TRBV27 and TRBJ2-7; TRBD2 matches 14 bases. CDR1 is MNHEY and CDR2 is SMNVEV in the germline V gene (reference sequence). The trim removed 6 bases at V and 6 bases at J, leaving 13 bases unmatched. CDR3 length: 17 residues. Here the CDR3 reads CASRTHGTSGSRGEQYF. The DNA of the CDR3 is TGTGCCAGCAGGACGCACGGGACTAGCGGGAGTAGGGGCGAGCAGTACTTC.

With regard to this clonotype: At one end, the junction sequence differs from germline, possibly due to a read error. The rearrangement links TRBV28 to TRBJ2-5; 8 nucleotides match TRBD1. This CDR3 contains 14 residues. Looked up from germline, CDR1 is MDHEN and CDR2 is SYDVKM. For the CDR3, the DNA is TGTGTCAGCAGTATCAGGGGGCCTCAAGAGACCCAGTACTTC. This encodes CVSSIRGPQETQYF.

The chain links TRBV6-5 to TRBJ2-5, with D perhaps matching TRBD2 (5 bases). CDR3 length: 13 residues. The V end lost 0 bases, the J end lost 4 bases, and 6 bases lay between the germline ends. Germline V gene sequence: CDR1 MNHEY, CDR2 SVGAGI. CDR3 protein: CASSYSSGETQYF. As DNA, the CDR3 is TGTGCCAGCAGTTACTCGAGCGGAGAGACCCAGTACTTC.

The J gene is TRBJ2-3, the V gene TRBV20-1; D unresolved. Trimming took off 4 bases at V and 2 bases at J, with 13 bases between the two ends. The CDR3 contains 14 residues. The germline CDR1 and CDR2 sequences are DFQATT and SNEGSKA (reference sequence). CDR3 protein: CSANSQRNTDTQYF. The DNA for the CDR3 is TGCAGTGCTAATAGCCAGAGGAACACAGATACGCAGTATTTT.

Comment on this clonotype: A read error may be the cause here, since a much bigger clone is one base away. The chain has TRBV5-1 and TRBJ2-7, with TRBD2 identical over 7 bases. The DNA end is more similar to TRBJ2-1, so the J call may be wrong. This CDR3 contains 14 residues. Germline loops: CDR1 SGHRS, CDR2 YFSETQ. CDR3 DNA: TGCGCCAGCAGCTTGGGCGGGGGTTCGGGGGAGCAGTTCTTC. It yields the protein CASSLGGGSGEQFF.

The rearrangement links TRBV21-1 to TRBJ2-1; TRBD2, as called in the table, went unchecked against the DNA. TRBV21-1 is annotated as a pseudogene. The CDR3 loop spans 13 amino acids. The CDR3 is CASASGRAHEQFF. CDR3 DNA sequence: TGTGCCAGCGCCAGCGGGAGGGCCCATGAGCAGTTCTTC.